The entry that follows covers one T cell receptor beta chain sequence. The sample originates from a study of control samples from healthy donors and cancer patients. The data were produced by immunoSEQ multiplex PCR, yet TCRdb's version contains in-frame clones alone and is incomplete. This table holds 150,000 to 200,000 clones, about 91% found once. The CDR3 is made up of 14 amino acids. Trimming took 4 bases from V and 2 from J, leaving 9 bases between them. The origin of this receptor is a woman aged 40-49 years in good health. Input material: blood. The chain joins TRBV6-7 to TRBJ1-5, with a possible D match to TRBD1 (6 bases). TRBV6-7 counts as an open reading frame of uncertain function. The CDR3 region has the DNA TGTGCCAGCAGTTTCAGGGGCGGCAATCAGCCCCAGCATTTT. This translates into CASSFRGGNQPQHF.